The entry below describes one TCR beta chain. Antigen: not known. This specimen comes from a study of cytomegalovirus exposure and HLA in healthy donors. General study findings and limits: Later genetic work tied a missense DCLRE1C variant to beta-chain V and J trimming. Later work associated fewer than 20,000 TCR beta sequences with HLA alleles at 0.05 false discovery rate.

PCR amplification relied on 60 Vbeta primers (plus 13 Jbeta primers). Using immunoSEQ multiplex PCR, the repertoire was profiled, and TCRdb retains in-frame clones only, with some absent. The sample lists about 150,000 clones; roughly 80% were seen once. The sample taken for sequencing was PBMCs. The clonotype originates from a man younger than 40 in good health and CMV-seropositive.

The CDR3, as DNA: TGTGCCAGCAGCTTGCCCTTAGACGCGGATGAGCAGTTCTTC. It translates to CASSLPLDADEQFF. This rearrangement joins TRBV7-9 to TRBJ2-1; D remains unclear. The germline V gene encodes CDR1 SEHNR and CDR2 FQNEAQ (reference sequence). The CDR3 extends over 14 amino acids. Trimming shortened V by 3 bases and J by 8 bases, and 14 bases separated the two germline ends. Full variable domain (missing parts from reference TRBV7-9 and TRBJ2-1): DTGVSQNPRHKITKRGQNVTFRCDPISEHNRLYWYRQTLGQGPEFLTYFQNEAQLEKSRLLSDRFSAERPKGSFSTLEIQRTEQGDSAMYLCASSLPLDADEQFFGPGTRLTVL.